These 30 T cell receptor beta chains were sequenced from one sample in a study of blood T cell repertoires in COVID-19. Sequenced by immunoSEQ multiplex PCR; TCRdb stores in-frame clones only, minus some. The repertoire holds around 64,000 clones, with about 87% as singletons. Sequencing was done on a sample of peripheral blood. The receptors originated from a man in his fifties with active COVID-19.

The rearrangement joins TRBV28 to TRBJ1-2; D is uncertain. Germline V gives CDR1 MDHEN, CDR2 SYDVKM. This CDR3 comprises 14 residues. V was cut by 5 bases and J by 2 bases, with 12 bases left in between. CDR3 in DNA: TGTGCCAGCAGTCCCGCGAGCATAAACTATGGCTACACCTTC. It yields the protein CASSPASINYGYTF.

In nucleotides, the CDR3 is TGTGCCAGTAGTATGGCTAGCGGGAGAACTGACGAGCAGTACTTC. Its protein product is CASSMASGRTDEQYF. This sequence joins TRBV19 and TRBJ2-7; 10 bases match TRBD2. This CDR3 region has 15 residues. The V gene end was trimmed by 3 bases and the J gene end by 5 bases; junction bases not matched to a gene: 7. Germline CDR1 is LNHDA and CDR2 is SQIVND (reference sequence).

In DNA, the CDR3 is TGCGCCAGCAGCCAAGGAGGACAGACCTCTGGAAACACCATATATTTT. Protein sequence: CASSQGGQTSGNTIYF. This chain joins TRBV4-3 and TRBJ1-3; D is possibly TRBD1 (6 bases). The V end was cut by 1 base, the J end by 0 bases, with 10 bases between. Germline lookup yields CDR1 LGHNA and CDR2 YSLEER. CDR3 length: 16 residues.

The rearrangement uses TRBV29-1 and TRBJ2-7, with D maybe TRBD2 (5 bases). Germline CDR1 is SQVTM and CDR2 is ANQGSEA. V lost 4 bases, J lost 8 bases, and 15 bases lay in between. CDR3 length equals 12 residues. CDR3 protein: CSVADGGSQQYF. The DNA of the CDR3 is TGCAGCGTTGCGGACGGAGGTTCCCAGCAGTACTTC.

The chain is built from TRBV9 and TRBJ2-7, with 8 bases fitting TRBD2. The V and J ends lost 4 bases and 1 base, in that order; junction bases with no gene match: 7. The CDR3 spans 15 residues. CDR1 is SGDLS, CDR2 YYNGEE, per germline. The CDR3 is CASSPHGTSSYEQYF. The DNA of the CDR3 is TGTGCCAGCAGCCCCCACGGGACTAGTTCCTACGAGCAGTACTTC.

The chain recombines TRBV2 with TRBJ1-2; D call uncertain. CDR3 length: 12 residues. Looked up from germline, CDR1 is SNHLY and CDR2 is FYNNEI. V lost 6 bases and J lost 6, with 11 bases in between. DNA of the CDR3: TGTGCCAGCAGGCGCCCGGTGGATGGCTACACCTTC. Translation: CASRRPVDGYTF.

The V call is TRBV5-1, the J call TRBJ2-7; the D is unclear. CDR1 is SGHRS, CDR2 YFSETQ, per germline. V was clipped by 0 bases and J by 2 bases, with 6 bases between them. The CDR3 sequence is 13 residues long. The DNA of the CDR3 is TGCGCCAGCAGCTTGGGGGCACCCTACGAGCAGTACTTC. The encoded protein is CASSLGAPYEQYF.

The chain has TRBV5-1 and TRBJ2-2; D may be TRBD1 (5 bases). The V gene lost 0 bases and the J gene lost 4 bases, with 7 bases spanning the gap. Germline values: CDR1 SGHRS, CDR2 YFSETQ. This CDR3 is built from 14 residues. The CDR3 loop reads CASSLDRTTGELFF. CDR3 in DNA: TGCGCCAGCAGCTTGGACAGGACCACCGGGGAGCTGTTTTTT.

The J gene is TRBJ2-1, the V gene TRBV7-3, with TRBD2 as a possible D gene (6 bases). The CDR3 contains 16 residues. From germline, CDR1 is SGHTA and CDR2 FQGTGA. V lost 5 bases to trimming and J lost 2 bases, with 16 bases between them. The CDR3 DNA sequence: TGTGCCAGCAGCCCGACGGGGGACTTGACCTACAATGAGCAGTTCTTC. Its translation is CASSPTGDLTYNEQFF.

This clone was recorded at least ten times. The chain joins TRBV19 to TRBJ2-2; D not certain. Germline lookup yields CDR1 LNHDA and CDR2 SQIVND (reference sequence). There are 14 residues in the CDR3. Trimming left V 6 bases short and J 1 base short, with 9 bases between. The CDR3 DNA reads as TGTGCCAGTAGAAGTCGGAGGAACACCGGGGAGCTGTTTTTT. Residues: CASRSRRNTGELFF.

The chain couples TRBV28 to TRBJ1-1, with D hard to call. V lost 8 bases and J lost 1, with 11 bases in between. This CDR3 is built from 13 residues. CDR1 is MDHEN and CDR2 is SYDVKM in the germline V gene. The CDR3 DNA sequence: TGTGCCAGCTCAATCAACTGGAACACTGAAGCTTTCTTT. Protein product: CASSINWNTEAFF.

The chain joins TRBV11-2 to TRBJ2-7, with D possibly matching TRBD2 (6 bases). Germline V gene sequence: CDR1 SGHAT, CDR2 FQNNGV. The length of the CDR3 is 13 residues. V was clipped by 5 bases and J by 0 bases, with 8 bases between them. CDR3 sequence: CASSRDFSYEQYF. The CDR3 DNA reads TGTGCCAGCAGCCGGGACTTCTCCTACGAGCAGTACTTC.

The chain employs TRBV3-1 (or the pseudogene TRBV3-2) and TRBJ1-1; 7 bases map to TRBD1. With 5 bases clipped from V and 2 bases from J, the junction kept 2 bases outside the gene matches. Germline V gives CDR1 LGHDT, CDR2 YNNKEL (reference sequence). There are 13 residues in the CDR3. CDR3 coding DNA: TGTGCCAGCAGCTGGGACAGTAACACTGAAGCTTTCTTT. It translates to CASSWDSNTEAFF.

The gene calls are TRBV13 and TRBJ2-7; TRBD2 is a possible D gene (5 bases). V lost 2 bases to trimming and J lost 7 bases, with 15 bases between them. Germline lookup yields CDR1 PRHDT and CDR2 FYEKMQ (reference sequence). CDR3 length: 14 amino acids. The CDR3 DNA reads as TGTGCCAGCAGCTTAAATAGGAGGACCGGGGAGCAGTACTTC. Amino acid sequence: CASSLNRRTGEQYF.

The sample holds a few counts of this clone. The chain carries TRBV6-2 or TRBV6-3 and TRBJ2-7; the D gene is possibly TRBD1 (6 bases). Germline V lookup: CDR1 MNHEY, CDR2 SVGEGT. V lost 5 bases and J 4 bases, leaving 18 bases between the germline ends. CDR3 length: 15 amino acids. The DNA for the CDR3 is TGTGCCAGCAGTCGTCTAAATACACAGGGATACGAGCAGTACTTC. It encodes CASSRLNTQGYEQYF.

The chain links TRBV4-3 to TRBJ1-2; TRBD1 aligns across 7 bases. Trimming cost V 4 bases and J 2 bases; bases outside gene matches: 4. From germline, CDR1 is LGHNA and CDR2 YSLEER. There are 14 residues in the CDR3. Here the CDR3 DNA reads TGCGCCAGCAGCCGCGGGGACAGCAACTATGGCTACACCTTC. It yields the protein CASSRGDSNYGYTF.

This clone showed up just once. CDR3 sequence (DNA): TGTGCCAGCAGTGGGACAGGGAACTACGAGCAGTACTTC. Protein: CASSGTGNYEQYF. The gene calls are TRBV6-1 and TRBJ2-7; 8 nucleotides line up with TRBD1. From germline, CDR1 is MNHNS and CDR2 SASEGT. The CDR3 runs 13 residues. With V trimmed by 4 bases and J by 3 bases, 2 bases remained unmatched.

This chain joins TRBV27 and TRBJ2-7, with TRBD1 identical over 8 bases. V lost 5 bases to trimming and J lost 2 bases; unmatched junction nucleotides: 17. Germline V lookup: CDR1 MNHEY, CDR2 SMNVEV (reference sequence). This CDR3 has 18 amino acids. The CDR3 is CASSTPKTGAAKTYEQYF. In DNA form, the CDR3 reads TGTGCCAGCAGTACTCCGAAGACAGGGGCGGCCAAAACCTACGAGCAGTACTTC.

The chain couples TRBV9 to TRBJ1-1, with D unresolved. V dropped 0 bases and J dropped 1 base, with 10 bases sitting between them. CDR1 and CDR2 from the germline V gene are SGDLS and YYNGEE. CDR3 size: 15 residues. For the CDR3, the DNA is TGTGCCAGCAGCGTAGATGGAGGGAAGAACACTGAAGCTTTCTTT. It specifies CASSVDGGKNTEAFF.

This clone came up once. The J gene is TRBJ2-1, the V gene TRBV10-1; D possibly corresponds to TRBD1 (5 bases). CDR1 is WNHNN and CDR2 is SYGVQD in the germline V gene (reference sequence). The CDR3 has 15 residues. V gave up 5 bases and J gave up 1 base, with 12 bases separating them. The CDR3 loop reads CASSRTTQSYNEQFF. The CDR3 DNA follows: TGCGCCAGCAGTCGGACAACCCAATCCTACAATGAGCAGTTCTTC.

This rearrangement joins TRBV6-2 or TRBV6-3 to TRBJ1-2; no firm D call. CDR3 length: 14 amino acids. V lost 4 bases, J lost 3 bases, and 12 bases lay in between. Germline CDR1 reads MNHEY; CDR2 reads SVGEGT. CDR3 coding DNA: TGTGCCAGCAGTTTCGACTACGGCCACTATGGCTACACCTTC. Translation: CASSFDYGHYGYTF.

The CDR3 sequence is CASSLGTGTLYEQYF. CDR3 sequence (DNA): TGCGCCAGCAGCTTAGGGACAGGGACGCTCTACGAGCAGTACTTC. This chain connects TRBV5-1 to TRBJ2-7, with TRBD1 identical over 9 bases. The CDR3 is 15 amino acids. Germline assignment: CDR1 SGHRS and CDR2 YFSETQ. V shed 2 bases and J 3 bases; nucleotides not matched to a gene: 6.

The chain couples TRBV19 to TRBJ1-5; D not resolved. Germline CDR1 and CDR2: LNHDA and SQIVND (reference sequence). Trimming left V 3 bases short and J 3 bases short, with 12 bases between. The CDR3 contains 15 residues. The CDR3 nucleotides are TGTGCCAGTAGTATGGGTCAGGCAGACAATCAGCCCCAGCATTTT. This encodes CASSMGQADNQPQHF.

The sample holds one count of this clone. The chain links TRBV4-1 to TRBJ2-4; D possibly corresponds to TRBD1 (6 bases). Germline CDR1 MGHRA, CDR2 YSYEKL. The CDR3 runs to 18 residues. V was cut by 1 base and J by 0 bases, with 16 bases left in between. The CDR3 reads CASSQGPQGRLAKNIQYF. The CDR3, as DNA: TGCGCCAGCAGCCAAGGGCCACAGGGACGGTTAGCCAAAAACATTCAGTACTTC.

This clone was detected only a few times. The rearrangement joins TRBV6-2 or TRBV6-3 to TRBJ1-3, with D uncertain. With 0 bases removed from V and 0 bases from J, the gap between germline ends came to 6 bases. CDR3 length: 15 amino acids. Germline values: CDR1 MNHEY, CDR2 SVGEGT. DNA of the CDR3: TGTGCCAGCAGTTACTCGAGCACCTCTGGAAACACCATATATTTT. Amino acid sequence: CASSYSSTSGNTIYF.

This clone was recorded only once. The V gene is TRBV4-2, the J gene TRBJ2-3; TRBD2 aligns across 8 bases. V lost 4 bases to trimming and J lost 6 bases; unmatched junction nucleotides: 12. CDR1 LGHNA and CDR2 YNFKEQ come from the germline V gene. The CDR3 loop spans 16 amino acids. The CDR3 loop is CASSPLSGRARDTQYF. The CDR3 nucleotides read TGTGCCAGCAGCCCCCTCTCCGGGAGGGCCAGGGATACGCAGTATTTT.

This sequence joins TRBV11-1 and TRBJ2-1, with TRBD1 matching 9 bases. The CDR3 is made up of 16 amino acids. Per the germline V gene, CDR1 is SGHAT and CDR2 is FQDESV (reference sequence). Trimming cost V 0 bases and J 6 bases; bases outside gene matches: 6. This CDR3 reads CASSLALGQGTNEQFF. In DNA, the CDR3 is TGTGCCAGCAGCTTAGCATTGGGACAGGGAACCAATGAGCAGTTCTTC. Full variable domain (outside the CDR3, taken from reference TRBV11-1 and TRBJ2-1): EAEVAQSPRYKITEKSQAVAFWCDPISGHATLYWYRQILGQGPELLVQFQDESVVDDSQLPKDRFSAERLKGVDSTLKIQPAELGDSAMYLCASSLALGQGTNEQFFGPGTRLTVL.

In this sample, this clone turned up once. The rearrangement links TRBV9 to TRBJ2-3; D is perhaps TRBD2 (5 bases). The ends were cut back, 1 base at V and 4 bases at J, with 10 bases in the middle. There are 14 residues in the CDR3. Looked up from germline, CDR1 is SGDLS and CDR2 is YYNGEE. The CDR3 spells CASSVNPSPDTQYF. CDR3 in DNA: TGTGCCAGCAGCGTAAACCCTAGCCCAGATACGCAGTATTTT.

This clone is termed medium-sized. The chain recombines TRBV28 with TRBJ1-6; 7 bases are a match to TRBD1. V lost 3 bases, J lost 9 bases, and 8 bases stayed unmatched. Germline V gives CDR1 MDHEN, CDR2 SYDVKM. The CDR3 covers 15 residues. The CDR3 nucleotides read TGTGCCAGCAGTTTTGACAGGGCGAGGGGTTCACCCCTCCACTTT. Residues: CASSFDRARGSPLHF.

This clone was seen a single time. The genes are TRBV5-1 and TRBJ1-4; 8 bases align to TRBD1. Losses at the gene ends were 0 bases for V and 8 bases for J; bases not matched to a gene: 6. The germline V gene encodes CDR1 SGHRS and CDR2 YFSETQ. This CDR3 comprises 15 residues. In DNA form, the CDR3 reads TGCGCCAGCAGCTTGGGGTCCAGGGGGCTGGAAAAACTGTTTTTT. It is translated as CASSLGSRGLEKLFF.